These 13 T cell receptor beta chains were sequenced from one sample in a study of blood T cells in healthy people across ages. A sample-barcoded 5' primer and a J-beta primer mix were used in a second PCR of about 6 to 11 cycles. TCRdb reprocessed the 5' RACE reads via MiXCR and lists one record per CDR3 protein. This table holds 1.8 million or so distinct CDR3 sequences, around 40% found once. The sample taken for sequencing was blood. Every receptor here comes from a human donor in good health.

The chain is built from TRBV5-1 and TRBJ1-1; D gene ambiguous. This CDR3 comprises 15 residues. Trimming left V 4 bases short and J 3 bases short, with 16 bases between. Germline V CDR1 and CDR2: SGHRS, YFSETQ. The CDR3 reads CASSLQPVRDTEAFF. The CDR3 bases are TGCGCCAGCAGCCTACAACCGGTTCGGGACACTGAAGCTTTCTTT.

The chain links TRBV29-1 to TRBJ2-7; the D is unclear. The V and J ends lost 4 bases and 2 bases respectively, with 12 bases between them. Germline V gene lookup returns CDR1 SQVTM and CDR2 ANQGSEA. The CDR3 contains 13 residues. CDR3 nucleotides: TGCAGCGTTGCTCTCCGCACCACCTACGAGCAGTACTTC. Protein: CSVALRTTYEQYF.

This clonotype was counted a few times. The chain recombines TRBV7-8 with TRBJ2-4; 9 bases are a match to TRBD1. The tail of the sequence fits TRBJ2-7 better, so the J call may be wrong. CDR1 SGHVS and CDR2 FQNEAQ come from the germline V gene. The CDR3 length is 16 residues. CDR3: CASSFSTGGIFYEQYF. CDR3 sequence (DNA): TGTGCCAGCAGCTTTTCGACAGGGGGTATCTTCTACGAGCAGTACTTC.

V and J are TRBV12-3 or TRBV12-4 and TRBJ2-3; the D gene is possibly TRBD1 (6 bases). The CDR3 contains 14 residues. V was pared by 3 bases and J by 3 bases, with 10 bases between. CDR3 DNA sequence: TGTGCCAGCAGTTTCCCGACAGGAACAGATACGCAGTATTTT. This translates into CASSFPTGTDTQYF.

With regard to this clonotype: At one of its ends the junction is not consistent with the germline gene, which may arise from a read error. V gene TRBV5-1 combines with J gene TRBJ2-1; perhaps TRBD1 as D (6 bases). Germline assignment: CDR1 SGHRS and CDR2 YFSETQ. CDR3 length equals 15 residues. The CDR3 loop reads CASSLGQSSYNGQFF. In DNA, the CDR3 is TGCGCCAGCAGCCTCGGACAGAGCTCCTACAATGGGCAGTTCTTC.

The V call is TRBV7-3, the J call TRBJ2-7; D is undetermined. The CDR3 runs 13 residues. Germline CDR1 and CDR2: SGHTA and FQGTGA. Trimming removed 5 bases from V and 6 bases from J, with 14 bases in between. The DNA of the CDR3 is TGTGCCAGCAGCCCATTCGTTGGCAGCGAGCAGTACTTC. It specifies CASSPFVGSEQYF.

This clonotype was detected a few times. J is TRBJ2-7 and V is TRBV7-2; TRBD1 is a possible D gene (6 bases). Trimming removed 5 bases from V and 4 bases from J, with 18 bases in between. This CDR3 comprises 15 residues. Germline CDR1 and CDR2: SGHTA and FQGNSA. The CDR3 coding sequence is TGTGCCAGCAGCACCACAGGGTCGAGTCGGTACGAGCAGTACTTC. Amino acid sequence: CASSTTGSSRYEQYF.

The chain couples TRBV15 to TRBJ1-2; possible D gene TRBD1, 6 bases. The CDR3 has 15 residues. Germline values: CDR1 LNHNV, CDR2 YYDKDF (reference sequence). V lost 0 bases, J lost 5 bases, and 13 bases lay in between. Here the CDR3 reads CATSRDPGQPYGYTF. CDR3 coding DNA: TGTGCCACCAGCAGAGATCCCGGACAGCCATATGGCTACACCTTC.

The chain carries TRBV28 and TRBJ2-4, with TRBD1 matching 9 bases. V shed 9 bases and J 13 bases; nucleotides not matched to a gene: 16. This CDR3 is 14 amino acids long. CDR1 is MDHEN and CDR2 is SYDVKM in the germline V gene. The CDR3 region has the DNA TGTGCCAGAATCATACGGGACAGGGTAAAAGAGCAGTACTTC. This translates into CARIIRDRVKEQYF. The full variable domain, in which reference TRBV28 and TRBJ2-4 provide the parts outside the CDR3, is DVKVTQSSRYLVKRTGEKVFLECVQDMDHENMFWYRQDPGLGLRLIYFSYDVKMKEKGDIPEGYSVSREKKERFSLILESASTNQTSMYLCARIIRDRVKEQYFGAGTRLSVL.

Many counts were recorded for this clonotype. The J gene is TRBJ2-3, the V gene TRBV20-1, with TRBD1 as a possible D gene (5 bases). The CDR3 loop spans 14 amino acids. The germline gives CDR1 DFQATT, CDR2 SNEGSKA (reference sequence). Trimming removed 3 bases from V and 0 bases from J, with 10 bases in between. CDR3 protein: CSARWGVSTDTQYF. CDR3 in DNA: TGCAGTGCTAGGTGGGGCGTTAGCACAGATACGCAGTATTTT.

The chain links TRBV5-1 to TRBJ2-3; D tentatively reads TRBD1 or TRBD2 (5 bases each). Trimming took off 0 bases at V and 0 bases at J, with 11 bases between the two ends. The CDR3 is 16 amino acids. Germline CDR1 and CDR2: SGHRS and YFSETQ. The CDR3 is CASSLEADISTDTQYF. CDR3 nucleotide sequence: TGCGCCAGCAGCTTGGAAGCGGACATAAGCACAGATACGCAGTATTTT.

The V and J genes are TRBV7-2 and TRBJ2-5; D may be TRBD1 or TRBD2 (5 bases each). The CDR3 has 16 residues. CDR1 is SGHTA, CDR2 FQGNSA, per germline. V was shortened by 3 bases and J by 2 bases, with 16 bases between the two germline ends. For the CDR3, the DNA is TGTGCCAGCAGCTTGGGGGTAGCGATCTATCAAGAGACCCAGTACTTC. Translating gives CASSLGVAIYQETQYF.

The rearrangement uses TRBV27 and TRBJ2-3, with 9 bases identical to TRBD2. The V gene end was trimmed by 3 bases and the J gene end by 6 bases; junction bases not matched to a gene: 10. CDR1 and CDR2 (germline): MNHEY, SMNVEV (reference sequence). The CDR3 has 16 amino acids. The CDR3 protein is CASSLGPGGGEDTQYF. In DNA, the CDR3 is TGTGCCAGCAGTTTGGGACCCGGCGGGGGGGAGGATACGCAGTATTTT.